Presented here are 27 T cell receptor beta chains from one specimen sequenced in a study of control samples from healthy donors and cancer patients. Produced via immunoSEQ multiplex PCR; TCRdb's table is partial and in-frame only. The sample carries about 150,000 clones, 85% to 95% recorded once. Sequencing was carried out using blood. The receptors were sampled from a man aged 50-60 years in good health.

This chain joins TRBV2 and TRBJ1-2, with 7 bases identical to TRBD1. V dropped 4 bases and J dropped 3; count of bases not matched to a gene: 5. This CDR3 has 14 amino acids. Germline V gene lookup returns CDR1 SNHLY and CDR2 FYNNEI. The CDR3 spells CASSGRQGYYGYTF. The CDR3 DNA reads as TGTGCCAGCAGTGGTAGACAGGGCTACTATGGCTACACCTTC.

The chain joins TRBV19 to TRBJ2-2, with no clear D. CDR1 LNHDA and CDR2 SQIVND come from the germline V gene (reference sequence). The CDR3 runs 11 residues. V lost 7 bases to trimming and J lost 8 bases, with 8 bases between them. The CDR3 coding sequence is TGTGCCAGTATCGGGTGGGGGGAGCTGTTTTTT. Translation: CASIGWGELFF.

The chain couples TRBV11-1 to TRBJ1-1; the D is unclear. The CDR3 covers 14 residues. The V gene's germline CDR1 is SGHAT and CDR2 FQDESV (reference sequence). V lost 2 bases to trimming and J lost 8 bases, with 15 bases between them. The CDR3, as DNA: TGTGCCAGCAGCTTAAAATTGGACCGGTCGGAAGCTTTCTTT. Protein sequence: CASSLKLDRSEAFF.

The CDR3 region has the DNA TGTGCCTGGTCGGGGGACCTAAGGGGCTACACCTTC. This gives the protein CAWSGDLRGYTF. The chain links TRBV30 to TRBJ1-2, with D perhaps matching TRBD1 (5 bases). The ends were cut back, 5 bases at V and 8 bases at J, with 15 bases in the middle. The CDR3 length is 12 residues. Germline CDR1 is GTSNPN and CDR2 is SVGIG (reference sequence).

This clone occurred once. The genes are TRBV24-1 and TRBJ2-6; D gene ambiguous. CDR1 is KGHDR, CDR2 SFDVKD, per germline. Trimming took off 3 bases at V and 0 bases at J, with 11 bases between the two ends. CDR3 length equals 17 residues. CDR3 nucleotides: TGTGCCACCAGTGATGCCCGTGACGGCTCTGGGGCCAACGTCCTGACTTTC. Its translation is CATSDARDGSGANVLTF.

The chain is built from TRBV10-3 and TRBJ2-5; tentatively, D is TRBD1 (6 bases). CDR1 and CDR2 from the germline V gene are ENHRY and SYGVKD. The CDR3 contains 17 residues. Trimming shortened V by 0 bases and J by 3 bases, and 17 bases separated the two germline ends. This CDR3 reads CAISESRGRGAEETQYF. The CDR3 DNA reads TGTGCCATCAGTGAGTCTAGGGGCAGGGGAGCGGAAGAGACCCAGTACTTC.

A remark on this clone: An end of the junction differs from the germline gene, which may be a read error. This chain uses TRBV6-1 with TRBJ1-5, with D unresolved. This CDR3 is 13 amino acids long. CDR1 and CDR2 from the germline V gene are MNHNS and SASEGT. The CDR3, as DNA: TGTGCCAGCAGTGACCTCGATTTCGGGGAGGCACGTTTT. As protein: CASSDLDFGEARF.

Written as DNA, the CDR3 is TGCGCCAGCAGCCAAAATAGCGGGGGATTTTCCTACGAGCAGTACTTC. This codes for CASSQNSGGFSYEQYF. The chain couples TRBV4-1 to TRBJ2-7, with 9 bases fitting TRBD2. V lost 2 bases and J lost 1; bases outside the gene matches: 6. There are 16 residues in the CDR3. Looked up from germline, CDR1 is MGHRA and CDR2 is YSYEKL.

The sample holds one count of this clone. The chain carries TRBV11-3 and TRBJ2-2; 8 bases agree with TRBD1. The length of the CDR3 is 16 residues. Germline CDR1 and CDR2: SGHNT and YENEEA. The J segment lost 5 bases and the V segment lost 3 bases, leaving 8 bases of the junction unmatched. CDR3 residues: CASSLTGTGPTGELFF. The CDR3 DNA sequence: TGTGCCAGCAGCTTGACCGGGACAGGACCTACCGGGGAGCTGTTTTTT.

V gene TRBV28 combines with J gene TRBJ2-5, with 12 bases identical to TRBD1. This CDR3 is 15 amino acids long. The germline CDR1 and CDR2 sequences are MDHEN and SYDVKM. Trimming removed 5 bases from V and 5 bases from J; junction bases left unmatched: 6. The chain's CDR3 is CASSQAGTGGETQYF. CDR3 coding DNA: TGTGCCAGCAGTCAAGCCGGGACAGGGGGCGAGACCCAGTACTTC.

The chain recombines TRBV28 with TRBJ2-3, with TRBD2 identical over 8 bases. J lost 4 bases, V lost 2 bases, and 5 bases had no gene match. The CDR3 contains 15 residues. Germline V lookup: CDR1 MDHEN, CDR2 SYDVKM. CDR3: CASSLGGGRPDTQYF. The DNA of the CDR3 is TGTGCCAGCAGTTTAGGGGGCGGGAGGCCAGATACGCAGTATTTT.

This clone was seen only once. The genes are TRBV5-1 and TRBJ1-1; the match to TRBD1 covers 8 bases. Germline V gene lookup returns CDR1 SGHRS and CDR2 YFSETQ. The CDR3 is 13 residues long. The V gene end was trimmed by 5 bases and the J gene end by 1 base; junction bases not matched to a gene: 1. CDR3 region: CASRGTGNTEAFF. The CDR3 DNA reads as TGCGCCAGCAGAGGGACAGGGAACACTGAAGCTTTCTTT. The whole variable domain, filled in from reference TRBV5-1 and TRBJ1-1, reads KAGVTQTPRYLIKTRGQQVTLSCSPISGHRSVSWYQQTPGQGLQFLFEYFSETQRNKGNFPGRFSGRQFSNSRSEMNVSTLELGDSALYLCASRGTGNTEAFFGQGTRLTVV.

The chain carries TRBV27 and TRBJ1-3, with D perhaps TRBD1 (5 bases). CDR1 is MNHEY and CDR2 is SMNVEV in the germline V gene (reference sequence). CDR3 length: 13 residues. Trimming stripped 0 bases from V and 5 bases from J, with 5 bases between. The CDR3 protein is CASSLSDRNTIYF. CDR3 nucleotide sequence: TGTGCCAGCAGTTTATCGGACAGAAACACCATATATTTT.

This chain joins TRBV5-1 and TRBJ1-1, with D possibly TRBD1 on 6 matching bases. The CDR3 loop spans 14 amino acids. Between the trimmed V and J ends, which lost 5 bases and 0 bases, there was a span of 11 bases. The V gene's germline CDR1 is SGHRS and CDR2 YFSETQ. The CDR3 DNA reads as TGCGCCAGCAGGCAGGGGCTCCTGAACACTGAAGCTTTCTTT. It codes for CASRQGLLNTEAFF.

DNA of the CDR3: TGTGCCAGCAGGGAGGGATATCAGGGTACTGAAGCTTTCTTT. It specifies CASREGYQGTEAFF. The gene calls are TRBV28 and TRBJ1-1, with a possible D match to TRBD1 (5 bases). V dropped 6 bases and J dropped 5 bases, with 16 bases sitting between them. Germline lookup yields CDR1 MDHEN and CDR2 SYDVKM. The CDR3 covers 14 residues.

The chain carries TRBV6-5 and TRBJ1-4, with a tentative D call TRBD1 (5 bases). The CDR3 runs 15 residues. The V gene's germline CDR1 is MNHEY and CDR2 SVGAGI. V was trimmed by 0 bases and J by 8 bases, leaving 13 bases between them. The CDR3 bases are TGTGCCAGCAGTTACTCAGGGAGTCGGGGGGAAAAACTGTTTTTT. Protein: CASSYSGSRGEKLFF.

The V gene is TRBV24-1, the J gene TRBJ2-5, with D hard to call. The CDR3 sequence is 15 residues long. Germline assignment: CDR1 KGHDR and CDR2 SFDVKD. The germline V and J ends were trimmed by 3 bases and 4 bases, with 14 bases remaining between them. CDR3 loop: CATSDLGPTGETQYF. CDR3 nucleotide sequence: TGTGCCACCAGTGATCTGGGTCCTACGGGAGAGACCCAGTACTTC.

CDR3 DNA: TGTGCCAGCAGTTACCTAAGTCGGATTTCTAGCAATCAGCCCCAGCATTTT. Encoded protein: CASSYLSRISSNQPQHF. The V gene is TRBV6-2 or TRBV6-3, the J gene TRBJ1-5, with unresolved D. CDR1 is MNHEY, CDR2 SVGEGT, per germline. Trimming shortened V by 2 bases and J by 0 bases, and 14 bases separated the two germline ends. The CDR3 is 17 residues long.

V usage is TRBV28 and J usage is TRBJ2-5; maybe TRBD1 (5 bases). The CDR3 covers 13 residues. Germline assignment: CDR1 MDHEN and CDR2 SYDVKM. With 5 bases removed from V and 5 bases from J, the gap between germline ends came to 12 bases. As DNA, the CDR3 is TGTGCCAGCAGTCTTGGCAGGGTTGAGACCCAGTACTTC. Amino acids: CASSLGRVETQYF.

This chain joins TRBV12-5 and TRBJ2-2; D gene ambiguous. This CDR3 region has 16 residues. From germline, CDR1 is LGHNT and CDR2 FRNRAP. Trimming took 2 bases from V and 0 from J, leaving 10 bases between them. The CDR3 sequence is CASGLSTPANTGELFF. In DNA form, the CDR3 reads TGTGCTAGTGGTTTGTCGACGCCCGCGAACACCGGGGAGCTGTTTTTT.

This clone was recorded once. V is TRBV2 and J is TRBJ1-5; tentatively, D is TRBD1 (6 bases). The germline V gene has CDR1 SNHLY and CDR2 FYNNEI. V shed 7 bases and J shed 3 bases, with 10 bases lying between them. The CDR3 is 13 amino acids. The chain's CDR3 is CASMRDNNQPQHF. CDR3 DNA sequence: TGTGCCAGCATGAGGGACAACAATCAGCCCCAGCATTTT.

V usage is TRBV6-1 and J usage is TRBJ1-6; possible D gene TRBD1, 5 bases. CDR1 is MNHNS and CDR2 is SASEGT in the germline V gene. The CDR3 contains 15 residues. Between the trimmed V and J ends, which lost 2 bases and 6 bases, there was a span of 11 bases. CDR3 DNA sequence: TGTGCCAGCAGTGAATTGGCTGGGGCTAATTCACCCCTCCACTTT. It is translated as CASSELAGANSPLHF.

The chain links TRBV11-1 to TRBJ2-1; D is unclear. The CDR3 is 14 residues long. Per germline, CDR1 SGHAT and CDR2 FQDESV (reference sequence). V lost 5 bases, J lost 1 base, and 9 bases lay in between. CDR3 nucleotide sequence: TGTGCCAGCAGCGCCGGGCTTTCCTACAATGAGCAGTTCTTC. This encodes CASSAGLSYNEQFF. Complete variable domain (other parts from reference TRBV11-1 and TRBJ2-1): EAEVAQSPRYKITEKSQAVAFWCDPISGHATLYWYRQILGQGPELLVQFQDESVVDDSQLPKDRFSAERLKGVDSTLKIQPAELGDSAMYLCASSAGLSYNEQFFGPGTRLTVL.

J is TRBJ2-2 and V is TRBV2; 9 bases are shared with TRBD1. The germline V gene has CDR1 SNHLY and CDR2 FYNNEI. V shed 0 bases, J shed 6 bases, and the junction held 2 bases outside the gene matches. This CDR3 contains 15 residues. Here the CDR3 reads CASSEARTGAGELFF. The CDR3 DNA sequence: TGTGCCAGCAGTGAAGCACGGACAGGGGCCGGGGAGCTGTTTTTT.

The chain couples TRBV5-1 to TRBJ1-4; no clear D. Germline lookup yields CDR1 SGHRS and CDR2 YFSETQ. Trimming took 3 bases from V and 4 from J, leaving 10 bases between them. The CDR3 totals 14 residues. In DNA form, the CDR3 reads TGCGCCAGCAGCTACGGTGGGAGTAATGAAAAACTGTTTTTT. Encoded protein: CASSYGGSNEKLFF.

The V gene is TRBV7-2, the J gene TRBJ2-1, with D perhaps TRBD1 (6 bases). Germline lookup yields CDR1 SGHTA and CDR2 FQGNSA. This CDR3 region has 12 residues. Trimming removed 2 bases at V and 7 bases at J, with 6 bases between. CDR3 DNA sequence: TGTGCCAGCAGCTTAAGGGGGAATGAGCAGTTCTTC. Translating it yields CASSLRGNEQFF.

The V call is TRBV15, the J call TRBJ1-6; D not certain. V was trimmed by 6 bases and J by 7 bases, leaving 10 bases between them. This CDR3 region has 13 residues. Germline CDR1 reads LNHNV; CDR2 reads YYDKDF (reference sequence). CDR3 sequence: CATSFSRNSPLHF. CDR3 nucleotide sequence: TGTGCCACCAGTTTTAGTAGGAATTCACCCCTCCACTTT.